This TCR beta chain was recorded in a study of blood T cell repertoires in COVID-19. Looking at the study overall: In each case, the material was cDNA or gDNA derived from T cells, B-cell-depleted T cells, or PBMCs.

The data were produced by immunoSEQ multiplex PCR, yet TCRdb's version contains in-frame clones alone and is incomplete. Seen here are about 60,000 clones, more than 75% observed once, and the top ten hold over 10%. The sample consisted of peripheral blood. The TCR was taken from a man older than 75 with acute or convalescent COVID-19.

Here the CDR3 reads CASSLGAGGTDTQYF. Here the CDR3 DNA reads TGTGCCAGTAGCTTGGGGGCGGGAGGCACAGATACGCAGTATTTT. The chain is built from TRBV19 and TRBJ2-3; possibly TRBD2 for D (7 bases). CDR3 length: 15 residues. V gave up 6 bases and J gave up 1 base, with 14 bases separating them. Germline assignment: CDR1 LNHDA and CDR2 SQIVND (reference sequence). Variable domain in full (rest from reference TRBV19 and TRBJ2-3): DGGITQSPKYLFRKEGQNVTLSCEQNLNHDAMYWYRQDPGQGLRLIYYSQIVNDFQKGDIAEGYSVSREKKESFPLTVTSAQKNPTAFYLCASSLGAGGTDTQYFGPGTRLTVL.